This paragraph reports one T cell receptor (beta chain). Other nucleotide sequences in the sample specify the same CDR3. Participants came from around 25 US areas, aged roughly 18 to 100 years. Recovered participants had two consecutive negative NP/OP PCR tests, healthcare professional clearance, or symptom resolution. This specimen belongs to a study of blood T cell repertoires in COVID-19. The method was immunoSEQ multiplex PCR; TCRdb's version includes in-frame clones alone and lacks a portion of them. The sample carries 250,000 or so clones, about 87% recorded once. V was pared by 0 bases and J by 4 bases, with 10 bases between. CDR3 length: 15 residues. Germline V gene sequence: CDR1 KGHSH, CDR2 LQKENI.

The receptor was derived from a woman between 45 and 60 years old who had recovered from COVID-19. The chain is built from TRBV18 and TRBJ1-3, with no clear D. The specimen sequenced was PBMCs or T cells enriched from blood (not recorded which). The CDR3 DNA is TGTGCCAGCTCACCACCCCCGGGTACCGGAAACACCATATATTTT. Translation: CASSPPPGTGNTIYF. Together with reference TRBV18 and TRBJ1-3, the CDR3 gives the full variable domain: NAGVMQNPRHLVRRRGQEARLRCSPMKGHSHVYWYRQLPEEGLKFMVYLQKENIIDESGMPKERFSAEFPKEGPSILRIQQVVRGDSAAYFCASSPPPGTGNTIYFGEGSWLTVV.